This TCR beta chain stems from a study of cytomegalovirus exposure and HLA in healthy donors. Study outcomes and limitations: One cluster of highly shared sequence variants probably arose as a sequencing artifact. Among TCR beta chains of equal frequency, HLA-associated ones were more clonally expanded in a later analysis.

This clone is a singleton in its sample. Its antigen is not identified. The PCR was carried out with 60 Vbeta primers and 13 Jbeta primers. The method was immunoSEQ multiplex PCR; TCRdb's version includes in-frame clones alone and lacks a portion of them. The sample carries around 190,000 clones, around 80% recorded once. V was clipped by 1 base and J by 5 bases, with 12 bases between them. The CDR3 totals 15 residues. Germline CDR1 SEHNR, CDR2 FQNEAQ (reference sequence). The sequenced material came from PBMCs. The receptor was derived from a woman aged 45-65 years in good health and CMV-seronegative. This chain uses TRBV7-9 with TRBJ1-5; TRBD1 is a possible D gene (6 bases). The CDR3 reads CASSLGWGPDQPQHF. The DNA of the CDR3 is TGTGCCAGCAGCTTAGGCTGGGGGCCCGATCAGCCCCAGCATTTT.